This T cell receptor (beta chain) was recorded in a study of neoadjuvant anti-PD-1 for oral cavity cancer. This clone counts as medium-sized (0.01 to 0.1%). Described time point: after neoadjuvant nivolumab, at surgical resection. The CDR3 totals 16 residues. J was trimmed by 3 bases and V by 5 bases; bases with no gene match: 10. CDR1 SNHLY and CDR2 FYNNEI come from the germline V gene. Libraries were prepared by immunoSEQ multiplex PCR; TCRdb keeps only in-frame clonotypes and omits some of them. The sample holds about 23,000 clones, about 25% seen once. The clonotype was recovered from a person between 40 and 79 years old with oral cavity squamous cell carcinoma. The chain links TRBV2 to TRBJ1-5; TRBD1 matches 7 bases. This specimen was tumor tissue, taken after nivolumab (anti-PD-1) treatment. DNA for the CDR3: TGTGCCAGCAGTCGTTTAGGGGGCAGTCTCAATCAGCCCCAGCATTTT. Its translation is CASSRLGGSLNQPQHF.